This T cell receptor beta chain was sequenced for a study of cytomegalovirus exposure and HLA in healthy donors. Study-level points and caveats: In presence/absence analyses, roughly uniform sequencing depth across donors was assumed. Sequence variants that were highly shared formed a cluster that was likely a sequencing artifact.

The J segment lost 3 bases and the V segment lost 1 base, leaving 6 bases of the junction unmatched. The germline V gene has CDR1 SEHNR and CDR2 FQNEAQ (reference sequence). The CDR3 totals 16 residues. The study ran its PCR with 60 Vbeta and 13 Jbeta primers. TCRdb's copy holds only in-frame clones and misses some; the assay was immunoSEQ multiplex PCR. The table shows under 150,000 clones, with just under 85% occurring only once. This clone came up once. What it recognizes is unknown. Sequencing was done on a sample of PBMCs. V usage is TRBV7-9 and J usage is TRBJ2-1, with 7 positions matching TRBD2. This clonotype originated in a boy aged 2 to 10 in good health and CMV-seronegative. CDR3 loop: CASSLGTREHYNEQFF. In DNA, the CDR3 is TGTGCCAGCAGCTTAGGGACTAGAGAACACTACAATGAGCAGTTCTTC.